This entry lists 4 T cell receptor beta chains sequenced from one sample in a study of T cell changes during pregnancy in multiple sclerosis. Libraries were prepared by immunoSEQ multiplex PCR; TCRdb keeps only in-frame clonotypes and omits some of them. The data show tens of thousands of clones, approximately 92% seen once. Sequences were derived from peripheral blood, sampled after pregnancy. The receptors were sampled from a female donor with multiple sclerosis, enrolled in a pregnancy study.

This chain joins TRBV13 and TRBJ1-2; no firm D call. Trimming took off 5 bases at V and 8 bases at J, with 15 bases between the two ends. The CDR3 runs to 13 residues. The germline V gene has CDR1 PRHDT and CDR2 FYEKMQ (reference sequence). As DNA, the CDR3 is TGTGCCAGCAGCCCACAGACCATAGGAGGCTACACCTTC. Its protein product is CASSPQTIGGYTF. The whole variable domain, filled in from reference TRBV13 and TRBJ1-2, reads AAGVIQSPRHLIKEKRETATLKCYPIPRHDTVYWYQQGPGQDPQFLISFYEKMQSDKGSIPDRFSAQQFSDYHSELNMSSLELGDSALYFCASSPQTIGGYTFGSGTRLTVV.

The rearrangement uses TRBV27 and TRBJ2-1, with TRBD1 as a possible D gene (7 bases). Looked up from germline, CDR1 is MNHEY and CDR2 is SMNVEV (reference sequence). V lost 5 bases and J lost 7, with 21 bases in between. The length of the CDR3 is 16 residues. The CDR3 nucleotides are TGTGCCAGCAGTGGGGGGACAGACTGGATGTTGAATGAGCAGTTCTTC. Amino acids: CASSGGTDWMLNEQFF.

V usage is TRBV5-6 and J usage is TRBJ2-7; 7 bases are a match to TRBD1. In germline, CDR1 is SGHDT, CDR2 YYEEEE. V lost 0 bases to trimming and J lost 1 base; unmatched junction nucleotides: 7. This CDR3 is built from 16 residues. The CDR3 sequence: CASSLEQGRESYEQYF. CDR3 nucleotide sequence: TGTGCCAGCAGCTTGGAACAGGGGAGAGAATCCTACGAGCAGTACTTC.

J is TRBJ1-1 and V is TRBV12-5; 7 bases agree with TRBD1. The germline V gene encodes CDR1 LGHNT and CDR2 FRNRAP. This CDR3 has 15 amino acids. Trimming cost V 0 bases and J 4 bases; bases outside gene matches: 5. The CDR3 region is CASGLVTGLGTEAFF. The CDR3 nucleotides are TGTGCTAGTGGTTTGGTGACAGGGTTGGGCACTGAAGCTTTCTTT.